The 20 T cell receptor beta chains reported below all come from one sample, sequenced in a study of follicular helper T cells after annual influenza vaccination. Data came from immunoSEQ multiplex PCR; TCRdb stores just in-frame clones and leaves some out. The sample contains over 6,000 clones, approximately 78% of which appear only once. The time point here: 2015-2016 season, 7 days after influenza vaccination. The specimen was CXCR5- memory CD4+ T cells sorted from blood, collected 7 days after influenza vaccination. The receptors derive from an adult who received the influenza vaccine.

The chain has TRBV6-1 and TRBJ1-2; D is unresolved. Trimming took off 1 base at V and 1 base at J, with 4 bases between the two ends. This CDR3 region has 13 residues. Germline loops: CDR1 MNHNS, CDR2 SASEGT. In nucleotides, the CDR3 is TGTGCCAGCAGTGAAGTCAGTAACTATGGCTACACCTTC. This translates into CASSEVSNYGYTF.

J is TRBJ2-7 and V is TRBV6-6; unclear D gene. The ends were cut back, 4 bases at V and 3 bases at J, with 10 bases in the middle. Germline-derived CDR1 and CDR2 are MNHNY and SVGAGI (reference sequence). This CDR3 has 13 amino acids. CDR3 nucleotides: TGTGCCAGCAGTTCCACGATTCACTACGAGCAGTACTTC. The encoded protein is CASSSTIHYEQYF.

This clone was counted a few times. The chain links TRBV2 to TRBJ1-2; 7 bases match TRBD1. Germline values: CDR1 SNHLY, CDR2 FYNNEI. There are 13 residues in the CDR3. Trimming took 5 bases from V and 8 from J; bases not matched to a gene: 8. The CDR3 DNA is TGTGCCAGCAGTACTACAGGGGCAGGGGGCTACACCTTC. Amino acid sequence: CASSTTGAGGYTF.

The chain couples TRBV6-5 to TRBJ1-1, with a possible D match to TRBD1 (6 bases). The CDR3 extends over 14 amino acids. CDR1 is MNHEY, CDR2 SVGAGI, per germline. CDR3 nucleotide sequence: TGTGCGAGCGGGCGGGGGGCGATGGACACTGAAGCTTTCTTT. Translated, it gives CASGRGAMDTEAFF.

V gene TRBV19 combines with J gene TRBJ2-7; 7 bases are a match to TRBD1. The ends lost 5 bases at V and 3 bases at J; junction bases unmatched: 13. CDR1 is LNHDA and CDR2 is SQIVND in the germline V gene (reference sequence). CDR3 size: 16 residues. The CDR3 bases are TGTGCCAGTAGTGGAAGTAACAGGGGTAAATTCTACGAGCAGTACTTC. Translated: CASSGSNRGKFYEQYF.

CDR3 coding DNA: TGTGCCAGCAGGCATCACGGAACCCCCTACGAGCAGTACTTC. It yields the protein CASRHHGTPYEQYF. This chain uses TRBV6-5 with TRBJ2-7; no reliable D call. Trimming removed 6 bases at V and 2 bases at J, with 14 bases between. The CDR3 contains 14 residues. The germline V gene encodes CDR1 MNHEY and CDR2 SVGAGI.

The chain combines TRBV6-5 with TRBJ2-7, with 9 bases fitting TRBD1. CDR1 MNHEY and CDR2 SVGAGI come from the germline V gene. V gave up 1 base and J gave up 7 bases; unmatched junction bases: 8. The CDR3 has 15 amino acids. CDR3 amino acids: CASSYYGTGNREQYF. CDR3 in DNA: TGTGCCAGCAGTTACTATGGGACAGGGAATCGGGAGCAGTACTTC.

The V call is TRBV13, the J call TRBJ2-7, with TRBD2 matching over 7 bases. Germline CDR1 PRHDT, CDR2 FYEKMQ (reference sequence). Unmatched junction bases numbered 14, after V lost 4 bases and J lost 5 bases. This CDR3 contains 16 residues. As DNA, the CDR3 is TGTGCCAGCAGCTCTGGTTTACTAGCGATTAACCACGAGCAGTACTTC. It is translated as CASSSGLLAINHEQYF.

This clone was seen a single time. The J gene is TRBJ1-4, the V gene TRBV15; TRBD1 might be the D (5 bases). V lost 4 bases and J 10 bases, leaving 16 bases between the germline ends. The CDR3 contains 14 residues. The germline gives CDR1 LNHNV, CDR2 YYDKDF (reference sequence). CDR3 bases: TGTGCCACCAGCACTCGCGAGAGGGACGGAAAACTGTTTTTT. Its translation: CATSTRERDGKLFF. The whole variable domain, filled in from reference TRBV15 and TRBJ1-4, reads DAMVIQNPRYQVTQFGKPVTLSCSQTLNHNVMYWYQQKSSQAPKLLFHYYDKDFNNEADTPDNFQSRRPNTSFCFLDIRSPGLGDTAMYLCATSTRERDGKLFFGSGTQLSVL.

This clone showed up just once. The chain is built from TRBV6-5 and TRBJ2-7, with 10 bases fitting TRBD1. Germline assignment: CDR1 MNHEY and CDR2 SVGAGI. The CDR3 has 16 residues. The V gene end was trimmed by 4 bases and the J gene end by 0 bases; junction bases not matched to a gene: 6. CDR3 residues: CASSFGGQGFSYEQYF. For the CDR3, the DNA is TGTGCCAGCAGTTTCGGGGGACAGGGGTTCTCCTACGAGCAGTACTTC.

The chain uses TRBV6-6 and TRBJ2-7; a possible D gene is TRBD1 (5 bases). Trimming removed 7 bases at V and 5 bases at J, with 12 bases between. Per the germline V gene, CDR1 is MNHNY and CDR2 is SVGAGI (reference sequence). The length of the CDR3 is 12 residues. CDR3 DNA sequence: TGTGCCAGCACCATAGGGGCTCACGAGCAGTACTTC. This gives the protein CASTIGAHEQYF.

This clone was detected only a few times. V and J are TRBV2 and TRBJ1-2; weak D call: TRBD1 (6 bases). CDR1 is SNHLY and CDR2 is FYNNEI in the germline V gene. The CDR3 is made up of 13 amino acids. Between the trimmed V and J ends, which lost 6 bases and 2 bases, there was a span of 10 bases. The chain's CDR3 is CASRKGQNYGYTF. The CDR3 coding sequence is TGTGCCAGCAGAAAAGGACAGAACTATGGCTACACCTTC. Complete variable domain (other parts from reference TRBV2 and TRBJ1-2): EPEVTQTPSHQVTQMGQEVILRCVPISNHLYFYWYRQILGQKVEFLVSFYNNEISEKSEIFDDQFSVERPDGSNFTLKIRSTKLEDSAMYFCASRKGQNYGYTFGSGTRLTVV.

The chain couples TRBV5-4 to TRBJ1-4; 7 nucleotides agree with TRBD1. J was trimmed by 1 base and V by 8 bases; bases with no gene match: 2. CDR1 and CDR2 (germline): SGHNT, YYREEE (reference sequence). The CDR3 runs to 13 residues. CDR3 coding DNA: TGTGCCAGTCGACAGGGAACTAATGAAAAACTGTTTTTT. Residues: CASRQGTNEKLFF. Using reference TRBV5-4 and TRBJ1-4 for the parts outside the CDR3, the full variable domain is ETGVTQSPTHLIKTRGQQVTLRCSSQSGHNTVSWYQQALGQGPQFIFQYYREEENGRGNFPPRFSGLQFPNYSSELNVNALELDDSALYLCASRQGTNEKLFFGSGTQLSVL.

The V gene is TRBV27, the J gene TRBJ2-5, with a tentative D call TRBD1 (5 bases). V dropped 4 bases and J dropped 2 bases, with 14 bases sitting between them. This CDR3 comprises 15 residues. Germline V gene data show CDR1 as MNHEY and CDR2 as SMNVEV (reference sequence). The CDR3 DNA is TGTGCCAGCAGTTCTGTCAGGGCCGTACAAGAGACCCAGTACTTC. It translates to CASSSVRAVQETQYF.

As DNA, the CDR3 is TGCGCCAGCAGTGAGGTAGACGGTCCCTCCTATAATTCACCCCTCCACTTT. The encoded protein is CASSEVDGPSYNSPLHF. V and J are TRBV10-1 and TRBJ1-6; D is ambiguous. Per the germline V gene, CDR1 is WNHNN and CDR2 is SYGVQD (reference sequence). V lost 2 bases, J lost 0 bases, and 11 bases lay in between. The CDR3 covers 17 residues.

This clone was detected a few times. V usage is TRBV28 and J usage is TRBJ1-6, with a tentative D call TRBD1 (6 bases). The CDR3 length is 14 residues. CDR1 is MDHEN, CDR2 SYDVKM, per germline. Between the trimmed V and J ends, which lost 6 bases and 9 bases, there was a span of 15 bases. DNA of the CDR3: TGTGCCAGCAGCCCAGGGGAAAGGGCTTCACCCCTCCACTTT. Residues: CASSPGERASPLHF.

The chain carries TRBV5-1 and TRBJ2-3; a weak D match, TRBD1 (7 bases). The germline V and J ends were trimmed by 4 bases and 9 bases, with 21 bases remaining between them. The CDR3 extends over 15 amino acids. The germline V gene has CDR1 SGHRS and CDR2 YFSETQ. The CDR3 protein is CASSHTGDRPETQYF. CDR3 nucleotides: TGCGCCAGCAGCCATACGGGGGACAGACCTGAAACGCAGTATTTT.

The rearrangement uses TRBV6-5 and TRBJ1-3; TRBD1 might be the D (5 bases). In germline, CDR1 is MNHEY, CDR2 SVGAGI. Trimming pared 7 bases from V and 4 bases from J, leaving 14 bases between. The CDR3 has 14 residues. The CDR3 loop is CASTLPWGGNTIYF. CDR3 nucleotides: TGTGCCAGCACCTTACCCTGGGGGGGAAACACCATATATTTT.

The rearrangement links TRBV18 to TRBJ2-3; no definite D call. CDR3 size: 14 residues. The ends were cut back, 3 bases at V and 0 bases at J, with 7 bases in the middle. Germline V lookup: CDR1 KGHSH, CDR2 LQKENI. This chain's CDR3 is CASSPRTSTDTQYF. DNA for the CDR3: TGTGCCAGCTCACCCCGGACCAGCACAGATACGCAGTATTTT. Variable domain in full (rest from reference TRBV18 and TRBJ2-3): NAGVMQNPRHLVRRRGQEARLRCSPMKGHSHVYWYRQLPEEGLKFMVYLQKENIIDESGMPKERFSAEFPKEGPSILRIQQVVRGDSAAYFCASSPRTSTDTQYFGPGTRLTVL.

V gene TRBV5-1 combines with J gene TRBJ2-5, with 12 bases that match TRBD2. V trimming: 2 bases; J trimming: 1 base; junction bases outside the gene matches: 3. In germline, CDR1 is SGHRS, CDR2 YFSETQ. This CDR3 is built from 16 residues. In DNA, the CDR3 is TGCGCCAGCAGCTTCGGGACTAGCGGGTTCCAAGAGACCCAGTACTTC. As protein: CASSFGTSGFQETQYF.